These T cell receptor beta chains were read from a single sample in a study of breast tumors, draining lymph nodes, adjacent tissues. TCRdb re-analysed the multiplex PCR reads in MiXCR, keeping a single row per CDR3 protein. The sample holds roughly 16,000 distinct CDR3 sequences, about 60% seen once. The sequencing sample was made of tumor-adjacent breast tissue. Source of these receptors: a female donor with breast cancer. Some clones in this sample may be carry-over from other donors' samples. Both conserved end residues are part of each CDR3. The D gene is left open where the match is weak. Expanded clones are given a class, and other clones once, few, many or no size at all.

CDR3 protein,CDR3 DNA,D gene,J gene,clone size,V gene
CASSLSSYNSSLYF,TGTGCCAGCAGCTTATCCTCCTATAATTCATCCCTCTACTTT,.,TRBJ1-6,once,TRBV7-9
CASSGTSSYEQYF,TGTGCCAGCAGCGGGACTTCGTCCTACGAGCAGTACTTC,.,TRBJ2-7,.,TRBV9
CATKSWDTEAFF,TGTGCCACCAAGTCGTGGGACACTGAAGCTTTCTTT,.,TRBJ1-1,.,TRBV3-2
CASRSGTNIYEQYF,TGCGCCAGCAGATCCGGGACTAACATATACGAGCAGTACTTC,TRBD2,TRBJ2-7,medium-sized,TRBV10-2
CASSMTVTTGELFF,TGTGCCAGCAGCATGACAGTGACCACCGGGGAGCTGTTTTTT,.,TRBJ2-2,many,TRBV5-6
CASSVGGTRSYEQYF,TGTGCCAGCAGCGTAGGTGGAACCCGGAGCTACGAGCAGTACTTC,.,TRBJ2-7,.,TRBV9
CASSLGTSGGVEYF,TGTGCCAGCAGCCTAGGGACTAGCGGGGGTGTGGAGTATTTT,TRBD2,TRBJ2-3,.,TRBV7-2
CSARSVDTLSYEQYF,TGCAGTGCTAGAAGTGTTGACACCCTCTCCTACGAGCAGTACTTC,.,TRBJ2-7,.,TRBV20-1
CASSSGTGTTYGYTF,TGTGCCAGCAGTTCCGGGACAGGGACGACTTATGGCTACACCTTC,TRBD1,TRBJ1-2,.,TRBV27
CASWGQSEQYF,TGTGCCAGCTGGGGGCAGAGCGAGCAGTACTTC,.,TRBJ2-7,.,TRBV7-9
CASSPTSANYGYTF,TGCGCCAGCAGCCCAACTAGTGCTAACTATGGCTACACCTTC,.,TRBJ1-2,.,TRBV5-1
CAGSARPPRDGLYEQYF,TGTGCCGGCAGCGCCCGCCCCCCTAGAGACGGCTTGTACGAGCAGTACTTC,.,TRBJ2-7,.,TRBV7-8
CASSGGQFTDTQYF,TGTGCCAGCAGCGGAGGGCAGTTCACAGATACGCAGTATTTT,.,TRBJ2-3,many,TRBV9
CASSGDSYEQYF,TGTGCCAGCAGCGGGGACTCCTACGAGCAGTACTTC,.,TRBJ2-7,.,TRBV2
CSARDLKGNGNQPQHF,TGCAGTGCTAGAGATCTGAAGGGGAATGGCAATCAGCCCCAGCATTTT,.,TRBJ1-5,many,TRBV20-1
CASSFLGDSPLHF,TGTGCCAGCAGCTTTTTGGGCGATTCACCCCTCCACTTT,.,TRBJ1-6,.,TRBV7-2
CASSMEGGSNSPLHF,TGTGCCAGCAGCATGGAAGGAGGGAGTAATTCACCCCTCCACTTT,.,TRBJ1-6,.,TRBV9
CSATGQGESYEQYF,TGCAGTGCTACCGGACAGGGGGAAAGCTACGAGCAGTACTTC,TRBD1,TRBJ2-7,.,TRBV20-1
CSASAGWVANTEAFF,TGCAGTGCTAGCGCCGGGTGGGTGGCGAACACTGAAGCTTTCTTT,.,TRBJ1-1,many,TRBV20-1
CASSLGQGREETQYF,TGTGCTAGCAGCCTCGGACAGGGTAGAGAAGAGACCCAGTACTTC,TRBD1,TRBJ2-5,.,TRBV7-7
CASSASGGAGTDTQYF,TGTGCCAGTAGTGCTAGCGGGGGGGCGGGCACAGATACGCAGTATTTT,TRBD2,TRBJ2-3,many,TRBV19
CASSVGLGGYYGYTF,TGTGCCAGCAGCGTAGGGTTGGGGGGGTACTATGGCTACACCTTC,.,TRBJ1-2,.,TRBV9
CASSLVGATNEKLFF,TGTGCCAGCAGCCTCGTAGGGGCAACTAATGAAAAACTGTTTTTT,.,TRBJ1-4,.,TRBV9
CASSFVGTEGYEQYF,TGTGCCAGCAGCTTTGTGGGGACGGAAGGTTACGAGCAGTACTTC,.,TRBJ2-7,.,TRBV7-9
CASSYLTGSSPPHF,TGTGCCAGCAGCTACCTGACAGGGTCTTCCCCCCCCCACTTT,TRBD1,TRBJ1-6,few,TRBV5-1
CASSLFDHTEAFF,TGTGCCAGCTCACTCTTTGATCACACTGAAGCTTTCTTT,.,TRBJ1-1,.,TRBV18
CASSQEGFRNEQFF,TGTGCCAGCAGCCAAGAGGGGTTTAGGAATGAGCAGTTCTTC,.,TRBJ2-1,many,TRBV4-2
CASSSGLPSEQFF,TGTGCCAGCAGTTCCGGGCTCCCTTCGGAGCAGTTCTTC,.,TRBJ2-1,.,TRBV6-6
CATMGTNGRNEQYF,TGTGCCACCATGGGGACTAACGGGAGAAACGAGCAGTACTTC,TRBD2,TRBJ2-7,few,TRBV12-3/TRBV12-4
CASSYGQSIYGYTF,TGCGCCAGCAGTTACGGACAGTCGATCTATGGCTACACCTTC,.,TRBJ1-2,.,TRBV5-1
CASSLGQVYNSPLHF,TGCGCCAGCAGCTTGGGGCAGGTTTATAATTCACCCCTCCACTTT,.,TRBJ1-6,.,TRBV5-1
CASSLTGTYNEQFF,TGTGCCAGCAGCTTAACAGGGACTTACAATGAGCAGTTCTTC,.,TRBJ2-1,.,TRBV7-3
CASGLAGGPRSTGELFF,TGTGCCAGCGGTCTAGCGGGGGGGCCAAGAAGCACCGGGGAGCTGTTTTTT,TRBD2,TRBJ2-2,.,TRBV7-8
CSARKNYGYTF,TGCAGTGCTAGAAAGAACTATGGCTACACCTTC,.,TRBJ1-2,medium-sized,TRBV20-1
CASSFTATGANVLTF,TGTGCCAGCAGCTTCACAGCCACTGGGGCCAACGTCCTGACTTTC,.,TRBJ2-6,.,TRBV7-9
CASSFWTGVSPLHF,TGTGCCAGCAGCTTCTGGACAGGGGTTTCACCCCTCCACTTT,TRBD1,TRBJ1-6,.,TRBV7-2
CASSIGNTEAFF,TGTGCCAGTAGTATAGGGAACACTGAAGCTTTCTTT,.,TRBJ1-1,many,TRBV19
CATVGRRGETQYF,TGTGCCACTGTGGGGCGGAGGGGAGAGACCCAGTACTTC,.,TRBJ2-5,.,TRBV28
CSANLAGGPYNEQFF,TGCAGTGCTAATTTAGCGGGGGGGCCTTACAATGAGCAGTTCTTC,TRBD2,TRBJ2-1,.,TRBV20-1
CASSLGNRGRYEKLFF,TGTGCCAGCAGCTTAGGTAACAGGGGCCGCTATGAAAAACTGTTTTTT,TRBD1,TRBJ1-4,few,TRBV7-8
CAKPRVTNYGYTF,TGTGCCAAACCTCGGGTGACTAACTATGGCTACACCTTC,.,TRBJ1-2,.,TRBV24-1
CASSFGRGEQFF,TGTGCCAGCAGCTTCGGGAGGGGTGAGCAGTTCTTC,TRBD2,TRBJ2-1,.,TRBV7-9